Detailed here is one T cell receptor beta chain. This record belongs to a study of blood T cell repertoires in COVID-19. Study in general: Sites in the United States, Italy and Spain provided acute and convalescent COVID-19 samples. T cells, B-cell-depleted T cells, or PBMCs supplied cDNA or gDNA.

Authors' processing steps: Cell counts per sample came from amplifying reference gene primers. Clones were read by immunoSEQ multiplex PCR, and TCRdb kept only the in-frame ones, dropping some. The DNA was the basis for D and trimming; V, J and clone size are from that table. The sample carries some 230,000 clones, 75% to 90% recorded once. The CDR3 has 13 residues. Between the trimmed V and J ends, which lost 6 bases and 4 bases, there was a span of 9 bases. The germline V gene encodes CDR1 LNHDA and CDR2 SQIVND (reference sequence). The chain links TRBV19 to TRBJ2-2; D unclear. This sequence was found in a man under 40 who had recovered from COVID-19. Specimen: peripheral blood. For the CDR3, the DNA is TGTGCCAGTAGGGCTGTTTCCACCGGGGAGCTGTTTTTT. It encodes CASRAVSTGELFF.